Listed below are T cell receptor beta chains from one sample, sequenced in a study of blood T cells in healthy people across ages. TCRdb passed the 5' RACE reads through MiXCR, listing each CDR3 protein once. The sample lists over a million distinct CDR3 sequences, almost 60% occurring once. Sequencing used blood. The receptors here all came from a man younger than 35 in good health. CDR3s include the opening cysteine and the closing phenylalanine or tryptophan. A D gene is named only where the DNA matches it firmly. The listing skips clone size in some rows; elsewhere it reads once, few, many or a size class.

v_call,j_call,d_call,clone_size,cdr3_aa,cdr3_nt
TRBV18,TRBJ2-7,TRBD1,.,CASSPSGTGGGNYEQYF,TGTGCCAGCTCACCTTCCGGGACAGGGGGGGGAAACTACGAGCAGTACTTC
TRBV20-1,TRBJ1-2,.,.,CSAAPYRGGSYNYGYTF,TGCAGTGCTGCTCCGTACAGAGGGGGTTCCTATAACTATGGCTACACCTTC
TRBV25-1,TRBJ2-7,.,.,CASSEPGSYEQYF,TGTGCCAGCAGTGAACCCGGCAGCTACGAGCAGTACTTC
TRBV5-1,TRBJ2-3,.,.,CASSLVVGRRTDTQYF,TGCGCCAGCAGCTTGGTGGTGGGTCGTCGCACAGATACGCAGTATTTT
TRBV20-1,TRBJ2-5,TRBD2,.,CSAHSLAGATQETQYF,TGCAGTGCCCACTCACTAGCGGGGGCGACCCAAGAGACCCAGTACTTC
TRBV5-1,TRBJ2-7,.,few,CASRLETSSGEQYF,TGCGCCAGCAGGCTTGAGACTTCTTCGGGCGAGCAGTACTTC
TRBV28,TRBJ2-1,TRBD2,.,CASSLLYVGTSGGDSSYNEQFF,TGTGCCAGCAGTTTACTGTACGTAGGGACTAGCGGGGGCGACAGCTCCTACAATGAGCAGTTCTTC
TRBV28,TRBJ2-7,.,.,CASSSFLGDIVGYEQYF,TGTGCCAGCAGTTCCTTCTTAGGAGACATCGTGGGGTACGAGCAGTACTTC
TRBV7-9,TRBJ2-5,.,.,CASSSNRERYF,TGTGCCAGCAGTTCAAACAGAGAGCGGTACTTC
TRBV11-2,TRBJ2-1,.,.,CASSSVGEKFF,TGTGCCAGCAGCTCTGTGGGGGAGAAGTTCTTC
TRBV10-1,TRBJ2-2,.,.,CASSEGGHGELFF,TGCGCCAGCAGTGAAGGGGGACACGGGGAGCTGTTTTTT
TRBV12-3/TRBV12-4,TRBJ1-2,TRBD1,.,CASSWGQRDYGYTF,TGTGCCAGCAGTTGGGGACAGCGCGACTATGGCTACACCTTC
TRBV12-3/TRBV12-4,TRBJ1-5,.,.,CASSPQGVHQPQHF,TGTGCCAGCAGTCCCCAAGGGGTGCATCAGCCCCAGCATTTT
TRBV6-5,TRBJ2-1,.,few,CASSRSGGEQFF,TGTGCCAGCAGCAGGTCTGGAGGGGAGCAGTTCTTC
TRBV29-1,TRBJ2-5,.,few,CSVTGFRETQYF,TGCAGCGTTACAGGTTTCAGGGAGACCCAGTACTTC
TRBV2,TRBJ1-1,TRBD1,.,CASRGFGQGPLNTEAFF,TGTGCCAGCAGGGGATTTGGACAGGGGCCGCTAAACACTGAAGCTTTCTTT
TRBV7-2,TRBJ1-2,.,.,CASSLDHPGASYGYTF,TGTGCCAGCAGCTTAGATCATCCGGGGGCTAGCTATGGCTACACCTTC
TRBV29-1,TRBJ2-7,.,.,CSVGRGPKQGGYEQYF,TGCAGCGTTGGGAGGGGGCCTAAACAGGGAGGCTACGAGCAGTACTTC
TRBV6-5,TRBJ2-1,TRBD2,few,CASSYGRVNEQFF,TGTGCCAGCAGTTACGGGAGGGTCAATGAGCAGTTCTTC
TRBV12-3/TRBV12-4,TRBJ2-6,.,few,CAVVDSSGANVLTF,TGTGCCGTCGTCGACTCGTCTGGGGCCAACGTCCTGACTTTC
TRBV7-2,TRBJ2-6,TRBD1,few,CASSDRVSGANVLTF,TGTGCCAGCAGCGACAGGGTCTCTGGGGCCAACGTCCTGACTTTC
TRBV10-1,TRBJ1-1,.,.,CASSEGRNEAFF,TGCGCCAGCAGTGAAGGCCGGAATGAAGCTTTCTTT
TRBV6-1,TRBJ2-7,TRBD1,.,CASSEIQGASYEQYF,TGTGCCAGCAGTGAAATACAGGGGGCTTCCTACGAGCAGTACTTC
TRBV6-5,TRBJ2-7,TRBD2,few,CASSYSNLAGEERRFSEQYF,TGTGCCAGCAGTTACTCGAACCTAGCGGGGGAGGAAAGAAGGTTCTCCGAGCAGTACTTC
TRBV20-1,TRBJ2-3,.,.,CSAIRASVSNTQYF,TGCAGTGCTATTAGGGCTTCCGTAAGCAATACGCAGTATTTT
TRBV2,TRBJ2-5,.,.,CASVGWGAQETQYF,TGTGCCAGCGTCGGTTGGGGGGCACAAGAGACCCAGTACTTC
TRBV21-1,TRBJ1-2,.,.,CASSKTGGASNYGYTF,TGTGCCAGCAGCAAAACAGGGGGCGCATCCAACTATGGCTACACCTTC
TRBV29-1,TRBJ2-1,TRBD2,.,CSVDSGLAENNEQFF,TGCAGCGTTGATTCCGGGCTAGCGGAAAACAATGAGCAGTTCTTC
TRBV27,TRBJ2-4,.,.,CASSSQNKYIQYF,TGTGCCAGCAGTTCTCAGAATAAATACATTCAGTACTTC
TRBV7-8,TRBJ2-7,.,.,CASSSHGVTGSYEQYF,TGTGCCAGCAGCTCTCACGGAGTCACAGGGTCGTACGAGCAGTACTTC
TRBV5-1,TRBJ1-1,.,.,CASSLEGVFGNTEAFF,TGCGCCAGCAGCTTGGAGGGGGTTTTCGGGAACACTGAAGCTTTCTTT
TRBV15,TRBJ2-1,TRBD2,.,CATRDNSGKSRNEQFF,TGTGCCACCAGAGATAATAGCGGGAAGAGTCGGAATGAGCAGTTCTTC
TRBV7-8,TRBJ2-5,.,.,CASSLYRGLQETQYF,TGTGCCAGCAGCTTATATCGGGGGCTCCAAGAGACCCAGTACTTC
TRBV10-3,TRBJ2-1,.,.,CAIGESGALGEQFF,TGTGCCATCGGTGAGTCAGGGGCCCTCGGTGAGCAGTTCTTC